A single sample is the source of the 14 T cell receptor beta chains below, sequenced in a study of T-cell reconstitution after alpha-beta-depleted transplantation in children. Preparation of the TCRbeta library was carried out with unique molecular identifiers. One entry per CDR3 protein results from TCRdb running MiXCR on the PCR reads. Among roughly 220,000 distinct CDR3 sequences listed, roughly 8.1% were seen once. Sample: PBMCs, mostly from graft donor cells, taken 360 days after TCRalphabeta/CD19-depleted stem cell transplant. All receptors come from a male patient under 10 years old who had a stem cell transplant for acute myeloid leukemia, so the T cells may come from the graft donor.

This chain uses TRBV5-6 with TRBJ2-2, with 7 positions matching TRBD2. V trimming: 0 bases; J trimming: 3 bases; junction bases outside the gene matches: 8. Germline-derived CDR1 and CDR2 are SGHDT and YYEEEE. The CDR3 extends over 17 amino acids. In DNA, the CDR3 is TGTGCCAGCAGCTTGGCCTGGGGAGGGCCTGACACCGGGGAGCTGTTTTTT. Its protein is CASSLAWGGPDTGELFF.

The sample holds a few counts of this clonotype. V is TRBV7-2 and J is TRBJ1-2; no clear D gene. Trimming took 5 bases from V and 2 from J, leaving 12 bases between them. CDR1 is SGHTA, CDR2 FQGNSA, per germline. CDR3 size: 14 residues. CDR3 DNA: TGTGCCAGCAGCCGACCGACGGTCAACTATGGCTACACCTTC. It yields the protein CASSRPTVNYGYTF.

Many counts were recorded for this clonotype. V and J are TRBV6-5 and TRBJ2-3, with a tentative D call TRBD1 (5 bases). CDR1 and CDR2 (germline): MNHEY, SVGAGI. The CDR3 is 13 amino acids. The V gene lost 4 bases and the J gene lost 3 bases, with 8 bases spanning the gap. The CDR3 spells CASSFRATDTQYF. The CDR3 nucleotides read TGTGCCAGCAGTTTCAGGGCTACAGATACGCAGTATTTT.

This clonotype was detected many times. V usage is TRBV5-5 and J usage is TRBJ2-5; 7 nucleotides agree with TRBD1. The germline V gene has CDR1 SGHKS and CDR2 YYEKEE (reference sequence). This CDR3 has 15 amino acids. V dropped 5 bases and J dropped 3; count of bases not matched to a gene: 10. CDR3 region: CASRTTGYQKETQYF. CDR3 nucleotides: TGTGCCAGCAGGACGACAGGGTATCAAAAAGAGACCCAGTACTTC.

This clonotype was seen ten or more times. This chain uses TRBV12-3 or TRBV12-4 with TRBJ2-5; the D gene is possibly TRBD2 (5 bases). The germline V and J ends were trimmed by 6 bases and 9 bases, with 14 bases remaining between them. The CDR3 loop spans 12 amino acids. The CDR3 DNA reads as TGTGCCAGCAGACCTAGGGCGGAGGCCCAGTACTTC. Protein: CASRPRAEAQYF.

This clonotype showed up many times. The genes are TRBV5-1 and TRBJ2-3, with 8 positions matching TRBD2. There are 16 residues in the CDR3. V trimming: 0 bases; J trimming: 4 bases; junction bases outside the gene matches: 7. Germline assignment: CDR1 SGHRS and CDR2 YFSETQ. The CDR3 coding sequence is TGCGCCAGCAGCTTGGGTGCGGGAGGCAGCCCAGATACGCAGTATTTT. Residues: CASSLGAGGSPDTQYF.

This clonotype was seen more than once but under ten times. V usage is TRBV2 and J usage is TRBJ2-1; 9 bases are a match to TRBD1. The CDR3 is 14 residues long. Germline CDR1 reads SNHLY; CDR2 reads FYNNEI. J gave up 3 bases and V 4 bases, and 1 base lay outside the gene matches. CDR3 protein: CASSGQGGYNEQFF. Written as DNA, the CDR3 is TGTGCCAGCAGTGGACAGGGGGGCTACAATGAGCAGTTCTTC.

This clonotype was counted only a few times. The chain combines TRBV5-1 with TRBJ2-3, with TRBD1 identical over 9 bases. This CDR3 has 17 residues. CDR1 is SGHRS and CDR2 is YFSETQ in the germline V gene. V trimming: 0 bases; J trimming: 3 bases; junction bases outside the gene matches: 8. CDR3 loop: CASSLAITGTGTDTQYF. The CDR3 DNA sequence: TGCGCCAGCAGCTTGGCCATTACTGGGACAGGGACAGATACGCAGTATTTT.

The sample holds many counts of this clonotype. V usage is TRBV27 and J usage is TRBJ2-7, with 10 bases aligning to TRBD1. The CDR3 is made up of 16 amino acids. The V gene's germline CDR1 is MNHEY and CDR2 SMNVEV (reference sequence). After removal of 0 bases from V and 1 base from J, the junction contained 3 bases not matched to a gene. The CDR3 spells CASSLSGQGISYEQYF. DNA of the CDR3: TGTGCCAGCAGTTTATCGGGACAGGGGATATCCTACGAGCAGTACTTC.

This clonotype was recorded at least ten times. V gene TRBV10-3 combines with J gene TRBJ1-3, with unresolved D. Germline values: CDR1 ENHRY, CDR2 SYGVKD. The CDR3 spans 15 residues. The V end was cut by 4 bases, the J end by 0 bases, with 10 bases between. As DNA, the CDR3 is TGTGCCATCAGTGGCCCCTCATACTCTGGAAACACCATATATTTT. Amino acids: CAISGPSYSGNTIYF.

The V gene is TRBV12-3 or TRBV12-4, the J gene TRBJ2-7, with D uncertain. The CDR3 sequence is 12 residues long. V was shortened by 4 bases and J by 2 bases, with 6 bases between the two germline ends. This CDR3 is CASSSRTYEQYF. CDR3 DNA: TGTGCCAGCAGTTCCCGGACCTACGAGCAGTACTTC.

The chain's CDR3 is CATRLDRFSYEQYV. In nucleotides, the CDR3 is TGTGCCACCAGACTAGACAGGTTTTCATACGAGCAGTACGTC. The chain joins TRBV15 to TRBJ2-7; TRBD1 might be the D (6 bases). The germline V gene encodes CDR1 LNHNV and CDR2 YYDKDF (reference sequence). The CDR3 loop spans 14 amino acids. Deletions cut 6 bases from V and 4 bases from J, with 16 bases between.

The chain is built from TRBV20-1 and TRBJ2-2, with TRBD2 matching 8 bases. The CDR3 spans 15 residues. Germline V gene sequence: CDR1 DFQATT, CDR2 SNEGSKA (reference sequence). The trim removed 6 bases at V and 1 base at J, leaving 7 bases unmatched. The CDR3 DNA reads TGCAGTGCGAAATTAGCGGGAAGGAACACCGGGGAGCTGTTTTTT. It codes for CSAKLAGRNTGELFF.

The table lists this clonotype with many counts. The rearrangement links TRBV5-1 to TRBJ2-5; no definite D call. The V gene lost 4 bases and the J gene lost 1 base, with 11 bases spanning the gap. CDR3 size: 14 residues. Germline V gene data show CDR1 as SGHRS and CDR2 as YFSETQ. The chain's CDR3 is CASSPLEFQETQYF. The CDR3, as DNA: TGCGCCAGCAGCCCCCTAGAGTTCCAAGAGACCCAGTACTTC.